In this sample, the clone carrying this TCR beta chain turned up many times. The time point: newly diagnosed GD, antithyroid drugs for less than 3 months. Researchers made the TCR library from RNA that was extracted from PBMCs. Trimming pared 9 bases from V and 0 bases from J, leaving 8 bases between. CDR3 length: 12 amino acids. Germline CDR1 reads LNHDA; CDR2 reads SQIVND (reference sequence). These data belong to a study of regulatory T cells in long-lasting Graves disease. Investigators prepared the TCR beta libraries by applying iRepertoire HTBI primers and Arm-PCR of CDR3 regions. MiXCR was run by TCRdb on the multiplex PCR reads, yielding one entry per CDR3 protein. This table has 580,000 or so distinct CDR3 sequences, 15% to 20% appearing once. In addition, the sample was reused for a study of T cells in Graves' hyperthyroidism and ophthalmopathy.

The V call is TRBV19, the J call TRBJ1-1; D is perhaps TRBD1 (5 bases). The sequence was obtained from a man aged 18 to 29 with Graves disease. This material consisted of peripheral blood mononuclear cells (PBMCs), taken at new diagnosis, from a patient treated with antithyroid drugs. The CDR3 here is CASSRVNTEAFF. Here the CDR3 DNA reads TGTGCCAGCAGCAGGGTGAACACTGAAGCTTTCTTT.